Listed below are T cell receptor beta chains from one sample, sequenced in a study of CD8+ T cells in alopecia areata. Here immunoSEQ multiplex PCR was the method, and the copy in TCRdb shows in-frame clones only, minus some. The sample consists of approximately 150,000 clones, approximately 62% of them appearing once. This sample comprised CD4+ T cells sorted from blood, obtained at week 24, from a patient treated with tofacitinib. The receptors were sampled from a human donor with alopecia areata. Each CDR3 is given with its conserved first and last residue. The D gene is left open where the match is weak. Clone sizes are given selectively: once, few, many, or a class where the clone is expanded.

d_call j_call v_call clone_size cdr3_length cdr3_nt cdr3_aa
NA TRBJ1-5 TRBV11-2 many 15 TGTGCCAGCAGCGGATCTGGGCAAGGCAATCAGCCCCAGCATTTT CASSGSGQGNQPQHF
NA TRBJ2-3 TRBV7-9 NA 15 TGTGCCAGCAGCACCGGGACAATTAGCACAGATACGCAGTATTTT CASSTGTISTDTQYF
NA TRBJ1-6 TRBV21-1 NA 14 TGTGCCAGCACCACTCCCCAGGGGACTTCACCCCTCCACTTT CASTTPQGTSPLHF
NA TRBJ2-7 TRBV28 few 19 TGTGCCAGCAGCCCGACATTAGCGGAGTCTATCTCTAGCTCCTACGAGCAGTACTTC CASSPTLAESISSSYEQYF
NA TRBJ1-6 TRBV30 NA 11 TGTGCCTGGGAAAGTGGTTCACCCCTCCACTTT CAWESGSPLHF
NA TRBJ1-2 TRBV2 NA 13 TGTGCCAGCAGTGATGGGGCCGTTGTTGGCTACACCTTC CASSDGAVVGYTF
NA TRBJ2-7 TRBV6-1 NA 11 TGTGCCAGCTTTGGGTTCTACGAGCAGTACTTC CASFGFYEQYF
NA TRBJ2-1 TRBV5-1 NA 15 TGCGCCAGCAGCTTGGACATCAGGCCGCTCCGCGAGCAGTTCTTC CASSLDIRPLREQFF
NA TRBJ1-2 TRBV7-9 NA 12 TGTGCCAGCAGCTTGAACAACGGTGGCTACACCTTC CASSLNNGGYTF
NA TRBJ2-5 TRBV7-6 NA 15 TGTGCCAGCAGCTTCGTCGGGGGGCTTGGAGAGACCCAGTACTTC CASSFVGGLGETQYF
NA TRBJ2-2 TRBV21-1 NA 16 TGTGCCAGCAGCCGGCCAGCGGGGGAGTACACCGGGGAGCTGTTTTTT CASSRPAGEYTGELFF